These T cell receptor beta chains were read from a single sample in a study of cytomegalovirus exposure and HLA in healthy donors. The repertoire was sequenced with immunoSEQ multiplex PCR; TCRdb's copy has only in-frame clones and lacks some. The sample yields 150,000 to 200,000 clones, 65% to 80% seen once. The source material was PBMCs. These receptors were obtained from a woman in her 50s in good health and CMV-seropositive. Each CDR3 is given with its conserved first and last residue. The order of the fields is CDR3 DNA, CDR3 protein, V gene, J gene, clone size, D gene. D genes are given only for firm matches. Size tells how often a clone was seen (once, few, many) or the class of an expanded clone, and some rows leave it out.

TGTGCCAGCTTGTCGGGCTACGAGCAGTACTTC	CASLSGYEQYF	TRBV2	TRBJ2-7	.	.
TGTGCCAGCAGCTTAACTAGTTACGGGGAGCTGTTTTTT	CASSLTSYGELFF	TRBV7-3	TRBJ2-2	.	.
TGTGCCAGCAGTTGGATGGGTCGCGGGGGTGGATTAACCAAAAACAGTCAGTACTTC	CASSWMGRGGGLTKNSQYF	TRBV28	TRBJ2-4	.	TRBD2
TGTGCCACCGCGGGAGTATCCCTTGGGGCCAACGGCCTGACTTTC	CATAGVSLGANGLTF	TRBV10-3	TRBJ2-6	.	TRBD2
TGCGCCAGCAGCCAAGCGGCGGGGGGGCACGGCACAGATACGCAGTATTTT	CASSQAAGGHGTDTQYF	TRBV4-3	TRBJ2-3	.	TRBD2
TGTGCCAGCAGCTCGGCGGCAGGGAATGGCTACACCTTC	CASSSAAGNGYTF	TRBV7-2	TRBJ1-2	.	.
TGTGCCAGCAGCTTAGGGGGACAGGGGGTGATCAGGGACACTGAAGCTTTCTTT	CASSLGGQGVIRDTEAFF	TRBV7-9	TRBJ1-1	.	TRBD1
TGCGCCAGCAGCGAGAGGGGGGGGAGCTACGAGCAGTACTTC	CASSERGGSYEQYF	TRBV5-1	TRBJ2-7	.	.
TGTGCCAGCAGTGATAGGACAGGGGGGTCCTACGAGCAGTACTTC	CASSDRTGGSYEQYF	TRBV2	TRBJ2-7	few	TRBD1
TGTGCCAGCAGCCTTAGCCGGGACAGGGACTCCTACGAGCAGTACTTC	CASSLSRDRDSYEQYF	TRBV13	TRBJ2-7	.	TRBD1
TGTGCCATCAGTGCCGGGACAGGGGGCAACAACGTCCTGACTTTC	CAISAGTGGNNVLTF	TRBV10-3	TRBJ2-6	.	TRBD1
TGCGCCAGCAGCTTGGTAGCGGGAGGGATCAATGAGCAGTTCTTC	CASSLVAGGINEQFF	TRBV5-1	TRBJ2-1	.	TRBD2
TGTGCCAGCTCACAAGACAGGGGAGGTTCCGAGCAGTACTTC	CASSQDRGGSEQYF	TRBV18	TRBJ2-7	.	TRBD1
TGTGCCAGCAGCCCCGCTCTAGCGGGAGGCGGCAGCGAGCAGTACTTC	CASSPALAGGGSEQYF	TRBV28	TRBJ2-7	.	TRBD2
TGCGCCAGCAGTTACCTACAGGGGGCGGATGGCTACACCTTC	CASSYLQGADGYTF	TRBV5-1	TRBJ1-2	.	TRBD1
TGTGCCAGCAGCCCGAGCGGGTATGGCACTGAAGCTTTCTTT	CASSPSGYGTEAFF	TRBV7-2	TRBJ1-1	.	.
TGTGCCAGCAGCCAAGTAGGGGGGGGCCAAGCTTTCTTT	CASSQVGGGQAFF	TRBV4-2	TRBJ1-1	.	.
TGCGCCAGCAGCCAAGATGAATTTACAGGGGGGAGGACTGAAGCTTTCTTT	CASSQDEFTGGRTEAFF	TRBV4-1	TRBJ1-1	.	TRBD1
TGTGCCTGGAGTGTACCCGGACAGAGGGGCACTGAAGCTTTCTTT	CAWSVPGQRGTEAFF	TRBV30	TRBJ1-1	once	.
TGTGCCAGCGGAACAGGGAACACAGATACGCAGTATTTT	CASGTGNTDTQYF	TRBV6-5	TRBJ2-3	.	.
TGCAGCGTTCACGGGACTAGCGGAGCTTCCTACGAGCAGTACTTC	CSVHGTSGASYEQYF	TRBV29-1	TRBJ2-7	once	TRBD2
TGTGCCAGTAGTACGGCCGCCGGAGAGTCAAACACCATATATTTT	CASSTAAGESNTIYF	TRBV19	TRBJ1-3	once	.
TGCGCCAGCAGCTTTGAGGGGGTAGGGACTGAAGCTTTCTTT	CASSFEGVGTEAFF	TRBV5-1	TRBJ1-1	.	.
TGCGCCAGCAGCTTGGCGAGTGGGCTGGACACTGAAGCTTTCTTT	CASSLASGLDTEAFF	TRBV5-1	TRBJ1-1	few	.
TGTGCCAGCAGCTTAGAGGCGGACAATGAGCAGTTCTTC	CASSLEADNEQFF	TRBV11-3	TRBJ2-1	.	.
TGTGCCAGCAGCTTACAGGGGGCGCGATCGGCCGAGCAGTACTTC	CASSLQGARSAEQYF	TRBV11-2	TRBJ2-7	.	TRBD1
TGTGCCAGCAGCTTAGGGAGAGGCGACACTGAAGCTTTCTTT	CASSLGRGDTEAFF	TRBV7-6	TRBJ1-1	.	.
TGCGCCAGCAGCTTGATTAGGATCGGGACAGGACTATCTGGGGCCAACGTCCTGACTTTC	CASSLIRIGTGLSGANVLTF	TRBV5-1	TRBJ2-6	once	TRBD1
TGTGCCAGCACCACCATGGGAACAGGGGGGACTGAAGCTTTCTTT	CASTTMGTGGTEAFF	TRBV2	TRBJ1-1	.	TRBD1
TGTGCCAGTAGTAGGGGACAGGTTTCTGGAAACACCATATATTTT	CASSRGQVSGNTIYF	TRBV19	TRBJ1-3	.	TRBD1
TGTGCCAGCAGCCGGGATTCAGAGACCCAGTACTTC	CASSRDSETQYF	TRBV5-6	TRBJ2-5	.	.
TGTGCCAGCAGCTTAGCAAGACAGGGTGTAGGCTACACCTTC	CASSLARQGVGYTF	TRBV7-2	TRBJ1-2	.	TRBD1
TGTGCCACCAGCAGAGGAGACAGGGGGAAGCTGTTTTTT	CATSRGDRGKLFF	TRBV15	TRBJ1-4	.	TRBD1
TGTGCCAGCAGCGTTCCGACTAGCGGGAGATACAATGAGCAGTTCTTC	CASSVPTSGRYNEQFF	TRBV9	TRBJ2-1	.	TRBD2
TGTGCCAGCAGCCAAGGATTAGACAGGGATACTCAGCCCCAGCATTTT	CASSQGLDRDTQPQHF	TRBV4-2	TRBJ1-5	.	TRBD1
TGTGCCAGCAGTCTGGACAGGGATCAGCCCCAGCATTTT	CASSLDRDQPQHF	TRBV2	TRBJ1-5	few	TRBD1
TGTGCCAGCTCACGTCCGGGACAGGAGCAGCCCCAGCATTTT	CASSRPGQEQPQHF	TRBV18	TRBJ1-5	.	TRBD1
TGTGCCAGCAGCCTCGGACTAGCCGACAATGAGCAGTTCTTC	CASSLGLADNEQFF	TRBV5-4	TRBJ2-1	.	TRBD2
TGTGCCAGTAGTATGGTCTCAAGCGGGAGTAGCCACGAGCAGTACTTC	CASSMVSSGSSHEQYF	TRBV19	TRBJ2-7	.	TRBD2
TGTGCCAGTAGTATCCCCCCCCCACTTATACCGAACACCGGGGAGCTGTTTTTT	CASSIPPPLIPNTGELFF	TRBV19	TRBJ2-2	.	.
TGTGCCAGCAGCTTAGTGGACAGGGGTAATGAGCAGTTCTTC	CASSLVDRGNEQFF	TRBV7-3	TRBJ2-1	.	TRBD1
TGTGCCAGCAGCTTAGGGGGCAGGGCGTCCGGCTACACCTTC	CASSLGGRASGYTF	TRBV7-2	TRBJ1-2	few	.
TGTGCCAGCAGCTTAGCGTTGGGGACTCCGGTGGAGCAGTTCTTC	CASSLALGTPVEQFF	TRBV7-2	TRBJ2-1	.	.
TGTGCCAGTAGCCCCAGAATAGCCAAAAACATTCAGTACTTC	CASSPRIAKNIQYF	TRBV19	TRBJ2-4	few	.
TGTGCCAGCAGCTTAGATAGACTAGCGGGAGAATCGGCGCAGTTCTTC	CASSLDRLAGESAQFF	TRBV7-9	TRBJ2-1	.	TRBD2
TGTGCCAGCAGTTTGTACAGGGGCACAGATACGCAGTATTTT	CASSLYRGTDTQYF	TRBV28	TRBJ2-3	few	.
TGTGCCATCCGGCCCGCGACAGGGTCTTCGGATGAGCAGTTCTTC	CAIRPATGSSDEQFF	TRBV10-3	TRBJ2-1	.	TRBD1
TGTGCCAGCGGGGCGCAGTCCGGGGCCAACGTCCTGACTTTC	CASGAQSGANVLTF	TRBV7-2	TRBJ2-6	.	.
TGTGCCAGCAGTGAGCAGAGAAAAGCGGGAGGGGAGTACAATGAGCAGTTCTTC	CASSEQRKAGGEYNEQFF	TRBV25-1	TRBJ2-1	.	TRBD2
TGCGCCAGCAGCGCGGGAGGGTCCAATGAGCAGTTCTTC	CASSAGGSNEQFF	TRBV5-1	TRBJ2-1	.	TRBD2
TGTGCCAGCAGCTTAGTAGTAGGGGGTACCGAAGAAAAACTGTTTTTT	CASSLVVGGTEEKLFF	TRBV7-2	TRBJ1-4	.	.
TGTGCCAGTAATGACAGGGCTCGATCGGGTGAAAAACTGTTTTTT	CASNDRARSGEKLFF	TRBV19	TRBJ1-4	.	TRBD1
TGTGCCAGTAGTCTCCTCAATCAGCCCCAGCATTTT	CASSLLNQPQHF	TRBV19	TRBJ1-5	.	.